These T cell receptor beta chains were read from a single sample in a study of blood T cell repertoires in COVID-19. Profiled with immunoSEQ multiplex PCR; TCRdb holds only in-frame clones, not every one. Here the sample spans 70,000 to 95,000 clones, about 95% being singletons. The source material was peripheral blood. These TCRs come from a human donor with active COVID-19. The donor label of this sample is uncertain. CDR3s include the opening cysteine and the closing phenylalanine or tryptophan. The D gene is left open where the match is weak. A row's size may be missing; if present it is once, few, many or a size class.

V gene	J gene	clone size	D gene	CDR3 protein	CDR3 DNA
TRBV7-6	TRBJ2-1	once	TRBD2	CASSLGQSGSYSYEQFF	TGTGCCAGCAGCTTAGGGCAAAGCGGGAGTTACTCCTATGAGCAGTTCTTC
TRBV29-1	TRBJ2-7	.	.	CSGKDWGSYEQYF	TGCAGCGGCAAGGACTGGGGATCCTACGAGCAGTACTTC
TRBV27	TRBJ2-5	.	TRBD2	CASSSRLLAAMTETQYF	TGTGCCAGCAGTTCCCGTCTGCTAGCGGCGATGACGGAGACCCAGTACTTC
TRBV27	TRBJ2-7	.	.	CASSSPGSAEQYF	TGTGCCAGCAGTTCCCCAGGGTCGGCCGAGCAGTACTTC
TRBV2	TRBJ2-3	.	.	CASSGQLLSRDTQYF	TGTGCCAGCAGTGGACAGCTACTAAGTCGGGATACGCAGTATTTT
TRBV7-9	TRBJ2-3	.	.	CASSLGPRTDTQYF	TGTGCCAGCAGCTTAGGTCCGAGGACAGATACGCAGTATTTT
TRBV15	TRBJ2-3	.	TRBD2	CATAGLTSGDTDTQYF	TGTGCCACCGCCGGACTGACTAGCGGGGACACAGATACGCAGTATTTT
TRBV3-1/TRBV3-2	TRBJ2-1	.	TRBD1	CASSQGSGGRNEQFF	TGTGCCAGCAGCCAAGGATCAGGGGGACGAAATGAGCAGTTCTTC
TRBV6-5	TRBJ1-2	.	.	CASGITGLPNYGYTF	TGTGCCAGCGGCATAACAGGGCTTCCTAACTATGGCTACACCTTC
TRBV14	TRBJ2-5	.	.	CASSQFRSESETQYF	TGTGCCAGCAGCCAATTCCGGTCCGAGAGTGAGACCCAGTACTTC
TRBV6-5	TRBJ1-2	.	.	CASSYSGYGYTF	TGTGCCAGCAGTTATAGTGGCTATGGCTACACCTTC
TRBV9	TRBJ1-4	.	.	CASSSEFEKLFF	TGTGCCAGCAGCTCAGAATTTGAAAAACTGTTTTTT
TRBV5-1	TRBJ2-7	.	TRBD2	CASSLYAGGSYEQYF	TGCGCCAGCAGCTTGTACGCGGGAGGCTCCTACGAGCAGTACTTC
TRBV19	TRBJ1-1	.	TRBD1	CASSTTGTPEAFF	TGTGCCAGTAGTACGACAGGGACCCCTGAAGCTTTCTTT
TRBV27	TRBJ2-7	.	TRBD1	CASSPRTGLGYEQYF	TGTGCCAGCAGTCCTCGGACAGGGCTGGGTTACGAGCAGTACTTC
TRBV11-2	TRBJ1-5	once	TRBD1	CASDDRGTQPQHF	TGTGCCAGCGACGACAGGGGGACCCAGCCCCAGCATTTT
TRBV9	TRBJ1-5	.	.	CASSGTKGGGNQPQHF	TGTGCCAGCAGCGGCACCAAAGGGGGTGGCAATCAGCCCCAGCATTTT
TRBV7-9	TRBJ2-5	.	.	CASSLPRPLQETQYF	TGTGCCAGCAGCTTACCCAGGCCCCTCCAAGAGACCCAGTACTTC
TRBV7-2	TRBJ2-3	.	.	CASSLVASFPQDTQYF	TGTGCCAGCAGCTTAGTCGCTAGTTTTCCCCAAGATACGCAGTATTTT
TRBV27	TRBJ2-3	.	.	CASSSSFSSTDTQYF	TGTGCCAGCAGTTCTAGCTTTTCCAGCACAGATACGCAGTATTTT
TRBV19	TRBJ2-7	.	TRBD2	CASSIRTSGSSYEQYF	TGTGCCAGTAGTATAAGGACTAGCGGTAGCTCCTACGAGCAGTACTTC
TRBV5-1	TRBJ1-2	.	TRBD1	CASSGQGAWGYTF	TGCGCCAGTTCGGGACAGGGGGCGTGGGGCTACACCTTC
TRBV2	TRBJ1-6	.	.	CASSSGGYNSPLHF	TGTGCCAGCAGTTCGGGAGGCTATAATTCACCCCTCCACTTT
TRBV28	TRBJ2-3	.	TRBD2	CASSLWGRGRGGDTQYF	TGTGCCAGCAGTTTATGGGGTCGCGGGAGGGGGGGAGATACGCAGTATTTT
TRBV6-4	TRBJ1-2	.	TRBD1	CASSDSSGQGAWFHGYTF	TGTGCCAGCAGTGACTCGAGTGGACAGGGGGCTTGGTTCCATGGCTACACCTTC
TRBV6-5	TRBJ2-7	.	.	CASSETQSKPYEQYF	TGTGCCAGCAGCGAGACTCAATCCAAACCCTACGAGCAGTACTTC
TRBV28	TRBJ2-3	.	.	CASSLEGDSTDTQYF	TGTGCCAGCAGCCTCGAGGGGGATAGCACAGATACGCAGTATTTT
TRBV6-5	TRBJ1-1	.	.	CASRLDSMNTEAFF	TGTGCCAGCAGGCTGGACAGTATGAACACTGAAGCTTTCTTT
TRBV10-3	TRBJ1-2	.	.	CAITGGSYYGYTF	TGTGCCATCACTGGGGGCAGCTACTATGGCTACACCTTC
TRBV5-1	TRBJ1-5	.	TRBD1	CASSLTGEQPQHF	TGCGCCAGCAGCTTGACAGGGGAACAGCCCCAGCATTTT